This T cell receptor (beta chain) was identified during a study of EBV T-cell therapy then PD-1 blockade in nasopharyngeal carcinoma. With respect to this clone: Its antigen is as yet unknown.

Treatment meaning: AdE1-LMPpoly-expanded autologous EBV-specific T-cell therapy followed by anti-PD-1 nivolumab. The CDR3 sequence is 15 residues long. V lost 0 bases and J 5 bases, leaving 14 bases between the germline ends. CDR1 is MDHEN, CDR2 SYDVKM, per germline. The data were produced by immunoSEQ multiplex PCR, yet TCRdb's version contains in-frame clones alone and is incomplete. The profile shows under 20,000 clones, approximately 88% of them singletons. The material was CD8+ T cells from blood, obtained around day 30 from a patient whose treatment included autologous EBV-specific T cells and nivolumab. The rearrangement links TRBV28 to TRBJ2-7; D uncertain. The receptor comes from a man between 35 and 55 years old with nasopharyngeal carcinoma. The CDR3 sequence: CASSLWGGTAHEQYF. The CDR3 coding sequence is TGTGCCAGCAGTTTATGGGGTGGCACGGCCCACGAGCAGTACTTC.